This T cell receptor (beta chain) was profiled in a study of early stage breast cancer tumors. Turning to the study itself: Invasive lobular carcinomas made up four of 12 ER+/PR+/HER2- tumors. Findings of the study overall: Comparing each tissue with blood distinguished tumor from normal in about 85% of the 16 patients. Commonly generated sequences made up most enriched TCRB sequences shared between patients.

As concerns this clone: Its target is unknown.

The CDR3 contains 14 residues. Between the trimmed V and J ends, which lost 8 bases and 6 bases, there was a span of 17 bases. Germline CDR1 and CDR2: SNHLY and FYNNEI. Measured with immunoSEQ multiplex PCR; TCRdb has only the in-frame clones, and not every one. The sample lists tens of thousands of clones; roughly 81% were seen once. This TCR was recovered from a person aged 40-50 years with breast cancer. Sample: blood. The chain recombines TRBV2 with TRBJ2-1, with D perhaps TRBD1 (7 bases). In DNA, the CDR3 is TGTGCCAGCGGGCGGAGGAGGGGGCCCAATGAGCAGTTCTTC. Translation: CASGRRRGPNEQFF.